This TCR beta chain is from a study of T cells in Graves' hyperthyroidism and ophthalmopathy. General observations from the study: Expanded thyroid clonotypes (above 0.001) were mostly also found in blood. Ophthalmopathy cases were set apart from stable hyperthyroidism by a 13 V-J model.

Absence of ophthalmopathy progression within 18 months defined stable Graves' hyperthyroidism. Regions amplified from RNA transcripts were the TCR beta CDR3 regions. The HTBI primer set was used in a first-round RT-PCR of the TCR CDR3. TCRdb independently ran MiXCR on the multiplex PCR reads; one entry per CDR3 protein. The data contain about 510,000 distinct CDR3 sequences, 14% of them seen just once; the ten biggest clones take up approximately 15%. About this clonotype: Its antigen is still unknown.

Germline CDR1 is KGHSH and CDR2 is LQKENI. This CDR3 region has 16 residues. Trimming pared 5 bases from V and 0 bases from J, leaving 14 bases between. Sequences were obtained from blood. The J gene is TRBJ2-4, the V gene TRBV18, with a weak D call TRBD1 (6 bases). This TCR derives from a woman in her thirties or forties with Graves' hyperthyroidism. The CDR3 sequence: CASSKGVSEAKNIQYF. The CDR3 DNA reads TGTGCCAGCTCAAAGGGGGTTTCAGAAGCCAAAAACATTCAGTACTTC.